Here is one TCR beta chain with its context. Antigen unknown. This sample is part of a study of cytomegalovirus exposure and HLA in healthy donors. Turning to the study itself: Roughly 80 million unique TCRs from HLA-typed donors made up an early data release. Caucasian-associated ancestry cluster membership applied to about 77% of around 400 genotyped donors. General study points: The majority of TCR sequences were rare, yet some public TCRs appeared in many donors. The productive fraction for most TCR beta V segments was about 87% or about 30% in an earlier analysis.

Primers included in the PCR were 60 Vbeta and 13 Jbeta primers. Measured with immunoSEQ multiplex PCR; TCRdb has only the in-frame clones, and not every one. The sample carries 100,000 to 150,000 clones, 77% recorded once. J gave up 6 bases and V 3 bases, and 9 bases lay outside the gene matches. This CDR3 has 16 residues. Looked up from germline, CDR1 is KGHSH and CDR2 is LQKENI. The rearrangement joins TRBV18 to TRBJ1-1; 11 nucleotides match TRBD1. The sample consisted of PBMCs. This sequence originates from a human donor in good health. The CDR3 is CASSPGQGAVNPEAFF. The DNA for the CDR3 is TGTGCCAGCTCACCCGGACAGGGGGCAGTGAATCCTGAAGCTTTCTTT.